The entry below describes one TCR beta chain. The data were obtained in a study of blood T cell repertoires in COVID-19. Study-level information: T cells, B-cell-depleted T cells, or PBMCs provided the cDNA or gDNA that served as material.

Original data processing: Nucleated cell number was recorded as an estimate derived from reference gene primer amplification. Assay: immunoSEQ multiplex PCR; the TCRdb copy retains only in-frame clones and omits some. The V and J calls and clone size come from that table; D and trimming were worked out from the DNA. This table holds approximately 210,000 clones, roughly 81% found once. This CDR3 comprises 14 residues. The germline V gene encodes CDR1 MDHEN and CDR2 SYDVKM. After removal of 5 bases from V and 8 bases from J, the junction contained 5 bases not matched to a gene. The sample was peripheral blood. This rearrangement joins TRBV28 to TRBJ1-4, with 10 bases that match TRBD1. This sequence originates from a woman in her 50s with active or convalescent COVID-19. The CDR3: CASSGDRGKEKLFF. The CDR3 region has the DNA TGTGCCAGCAGTGGGGACAGGGGTAAGGAAAAACTGTTTTTT.